The next 22 T cell receptor beta chains were all read from a single sample in a study of T cell repertoires in cytomegalovirus infection. TCRdb independently ran MiXCR on the reads; one entry per CDR3 protein. Altogether around 290,000 distinct CDR3 sequences are present, roughly a quarter being singletons, with the ten largest covering over 11%. The sample consisted of PBMCs. These receptors were taken from a human donor in good health (CMV status not recorded). Some clones in this sample may be carry-over from other donors' samples.

Ten or more counts support this clonotype. One junction end disagrees with the germline gene, perhaps due to a read error. The chain couples TRBV7-7 to TRBJ2-2, with D maybe TRBD2 (6 bases). The germline gives CDR1 SSHAT, CDR2 FNYEAQ (reference sequence). The CDR3 contains 16 residues. CDR3 DNA sequence: TGTGCTAGCAGCTCGGGAGTTAGGCCGAACACCGGGGAGCTGTTTTTT. It yields the protein CASSSGVRPNTGELFF.

This clonotype was observed a handful of times. The chain joins TRBV29-1 to TRBJ2-5, with D uncertain. The germline CDR1 and CDR2 sequences are SQVTM and ANQGSEA. The CDR3 totals 12 residues. Trimming shortened V by 3 bases and J by 1 base, and 6 bases separated the two germline ends. CDR3 protein: CSVEYFQETQYF. The CDR3 coding sequence is TGCAGCGTTGAGTACTTCCAAGAGACCCAGTACTTC.

J is TRBJ2-5 and V is TRBV6-1; 12 bases align to TRBD2. Germline V CDR1 and CDR2: MNHNS, SASEGT. The CDR3 length is 16 residues. Unmatched junction bases numbered 2, after V lost 2 bases and J lost 1 base. CDR3 sequence reads: CASSELTSGGQETQYF. CDR3 sequence (DNA): TGTGCCAGCAGTGAATTGACTAGCGGGGGCCAAGAGACCCAGTACTTC.

Only a few counts were recorded for this clonotype. V is TRBV3-1 and J is TRBJ1-5; 7 bases fit TRBD1. The J segment lost 6 bases and the V segment lost 3 bases, leaving 8 bases of the junction unmatched. This CDR3 spans 15 amino acids. Germline CDR1 and CDR2: LGHDT and YNNKEL (reference sequence). Written as DNA, the CDR3 is TGTGCCAGCAGCCATAGAAGACAGGGAGGTCAGCCCCAGCATTTT. This translates into CASSHRRQGGQPQHF.

This clonotype has just a few counts. The CDR3 nucleotides are TGTGCCAGCAGCTTTCACGAGTACGAGCAGTACTTC. This translates into CASSFHEYEQYF. The chain joins TRBV7-2 to TRBJ2-7; D is unresolved. The CDR3 has 12 amino acids. The V end was cut by 3 bases, the J end by 4 bases, with 7 bases between. Germline CDR1 SGHTA, CDR2 FQGNSA.

This clonotype was found a few times. The chain is built from TRBV19 and TRBJ2-7; 9 nucleotides agree with TRBD1. The length of the CDR3 is 15 residues. Per germline, CDR1 LNHDA and CDR2 SQIVND (reference sequence). Unmatched junction bases numbered 6, after V lost 5 bases and J lost 1 base. CDR3 sequence: CASSASGQGSYEQYF. The CDR3 DNA follows: TGTGCCAGTAGTGCCTCGGGACAGGGTTCCTACGAGCAGTACTTC.

In this sample, this clonotype turned up many times. The rearrangement links TRBV7-6 to TRBJ2-7; D gene uncertain. Germline values: CDR1 SGHVS, CDR2 FNYEAQ. CDR3 size: 12 residues. The V gene lost 5 bases and the J gene lost 0 bases, with 5 bases spanning the gap. The CDR3 bases are TGTGCCAGCAGCCGAAGCTCCTACGAGCAGTACTTC. It yields the protein CASSRSSYEQYF. Full variable domain (remainder filled in from reference TRBV7-6 and TRBJ2-7): GAGVSQSPRYKVTKRGQDVALRCDPISGHVSLYWYRQALGQGPEFLTYFNYEAQQDKSGLPNDRFSAERPEGSISTLTIQRTEQRDSAMYRCASSRSSYEQYFGPGTRLTVT.

This clonotype was counted at least ten times. This sequence joins TRBV7-8 and TRBJ2-3, with TRBD2 identical over 7 bases. Germline CDR1 SGHVS, CDR2 FQNEAQ. The CDR3 spans 15 residues. J gave up 0 bases and V 4 bases, and 4 bases lay outside the gene matches. In nucleotides, the CDR3 is TGTGCCAGCAGCTCGCGGGGGACTAGCACAGATACGCAGTATTTT. This codes for CASSSRGTSTDTQYF.

This clonotype has more than one count but fewer than ten. This chain joins TRBV28 and TRBJ1-5, with a possible D match to TRBD1 (5 bases). The V end was cut by 3 bases, the J end by 2 bases, with 8 bases between. CDR1 and CDR2 from the germline V gene are MDHEN and SYDVKM. The CDR3 runs 14 residues. The CDR3 sequence: CASSFLRGNQPQHF. In DNA, the CDR3 is TGTGCCAGCAGTTTCCTCAGGGGCAATCAGCCCCAGCATTTT. The variable domain in full, completed from reference TRBV28 and TRBJ1-5, reads DVKVTQSSRYLVKRTGEKVFLECVQDMDHENMFWYRQDPGLGLRLIYFSYDVKMKEKGDIPEGYSVSREKKERFSLILESASTNQTSMYLCASSFLRGNQPQHFGDGTRLSIL.

V gene TRBV28 combines with J gene TRBJ2-5, with 7 bases that match TRBD1. CDR3 length: 14 residues. V dropped 6 bases and J dropped 5; count of bases not matched to a gene: 9. Germline loops: CDR1 MDHEN, CDR2 SYDVKM. CDR3 loop: CASSSGQVRETQYF. DNA of the CDR3: TGTGCCAGCAGCTCCGGACAGGTCAGGGAGACCCAGTACTTC.

This clonotype has just a few counts. The V call is TRBV2, the J call TRBJ2-1; D not resolved. V was trimmed by 6 bases and J by 8 bases, leaving 11 bases between them. Germline-derived CDR1 and CDR2 are SNHLY and FYNNEI. This CDR3 has 12 amino acids. CDR3 coding DNA: TGTGCCAGCAGGGTGGCCGGGTATGAGCAGTTCTTC. Its translation: CASRVAGYEQFF.

This clonotype was detected a few times. The rearrangement uses TRBV6-1 and TRBJ1-5; TRBD1 matches 9 bases. The CDR3 contains 20 residues. Trimming took 6 bases from V and 1 from J; bases not matched to a gene: 19. Germline assignment: CDR1 MNHNS and CDR2 SASEGT. In DNA, the CDR3 is TGTGCCAGCAGAGCCGACCGTGGACAGGGGCTATTTCGGAGCAATCAGCCCCAGCATTTT. Protein sequence: CASRADRGQGLFRSNQPQHF.

This chain joins TRBV7-3 and TRBJ1-3; possibly TRBD1 for D (6 bases). Trimming left V 5 bases short and J 6 bases short, with 17 bases between. CDR3 length equals 15 residues. In germline, CDR1 is SGHTA, CDR2 FQGTGA. The chain's CDR3 is CASSPSNAGENTIYF. The CDR3, as DNA: TGTGCCAGCAGCCCCTCAAATGCAGGGGAAAACACCATATATTTT.

This clonotype has a handful of counts. V is TRBV2 and J is TRBJ2-3, with D unclear. Trimming took off 4 bases at V and 0 bases at J, with 8 bases between the two ends. The CDR3 is 14 amino acids. CDR1 is SNHLY and CDR2 is FYNNEI in the germline V gene. CDR3 protein: CASSVKISTDTQYF. In nucleotides, the CDR3 is TGTGCCAGCAGTGTAAAGATAAGCACAGATACGCAGTATTTT.

This chain links TRBV7-9 with TRBJ2-3; 7 positions agree with TRBD2. Germline V gene data show CDR1 as SEHNR and CDR2 as FQNEAQ (reference sequence). CDR3 length: 16 residues. The V and J ends lost 2 bases and 2 bases, in that order; junction bases with no gene match: 7. The DNA for the CDR3 is TGTGCCAGCAGCTTACGGCTAGCGGCCTCCACAGATACGCAGTATTTT. Residues: CASSLRLAASTDTQYF.

To note about this clonotype: Its ends do not fully match the called genes, so a read error is possible. The chain links TRBV4-1 to TRBJ2-2; tentative D call: TRBD1 (6 bases). The CDR3 extends over 15 amino acids. The germline CDR1 and CDR2 sequences are MGHRA and YSYEKL. Here the CDR3 DNA reads TGTGCCAGCAGCCAGGTGGACAGATTCACCGGGGAGCTGTTTTTT. Its protein is CASSQVDRFTGELFF.

This clonotype was counted a few times. J is TRBJ1-2 and V is TRBV7-6; possibly TRBD1 for D (5 bases). This CDR3 has 15 residues. V was clipped by 5 bases and J by 1 base, with 14 bases between them. Germline loops: CDR1 SGHVS, CDR2 FNYEAQ. The CDR3 sequence is CASSPPDGGNYGYTF. CDR3 sequence (DNA): TGTGCCAGCAGCCCCCCCGATGGGGGTAACTATGGCTACACCTTC.

This chain connects TRBV7-9 to TRBJ1-2, with 9 bases matching TRBD1. Trimming at V came to 3 bases and at J to 8 bases, leaving 10 bases not matched to a gene. Germline CDR1 is SEHNR and CDR2 is FQNEAQ (reference sequence). The CDR3 has 15 residues. CDR3 DNA: TGTGCCAGCAGCTTCCAGGACAGGGGCTCTCTAGGCTACACCTTC. This codes for CASSFQDRGSLGYTF.

This clonotype was found a few times. The gene calls are TRBV10-2 and TRBJ1-6; no firm D call. Per the germline V gene, CDR1 is WSHSY and CDR2 is SAAADI. V shed 5 bases and J shed 8 bases, with 16 bases lying between them. CDR3 length: 15 amino acids. CDR3 sequence: CASSSAVGRDSPLHF. The DNA for the CDR3 is TGCGCCAGCAGTTCGGCGGTCGGCCGAGATTCACCCCTCCACTTT.

This clonotype was seen a handful of times. The CDR3 DNA follows: TGTGCCAGCACCTCGACAGCGTATAATTCACCCCTCCACTTT. Amino acids: CASTSTAYNSPLHF. The V gene is TRBV6-2 or TRBV6-3, the J gene TRBJ1-6; a weak D match, TRBD1 (5 bases). The CDR3 is 14 amino acids. CDR1 is MNHEY, CDR2 SVGEGT, per germline. Trimming cost V 7 bases and J 4 bases, with 11 bases left between them.

This clonotype has a count of ten or more. The chain joins TRBV7-2 to TRBJ1-4; 7 bases line up with TRBD1. Germline CDR1 and CDR2: SGHTA and FQGNSA. The CDR3 runs to 13 residues. V shed 6 bases, J shed 7 bases, and the junction held 5 bases outside the gene matches. The CDR3 reads CASRQGWGEKLFF. In nucleotides, the CDR3 is TGTGCCAGCAGACAGGGGTGGGGTGAAAAACTGTTTTTT.

Many counts were recorded for this clonotype. The J gene is TRBJ2-5, the V gene TRBV7-2; TRBD2 aligns across 7 bases. Germline CDR1 reads SGHTA; CDR2 reads FQGNSA. The CDR3 has 13 residues. V dropped 5 bases and J dropped 1; count of bases not matched to a gene: 1. For the CDR3, the DNA is TGTGCCAGCAGCCGGGGGGTCCAAGAGACCCAGTACTTC. Translating gives CASSRGVQETQYF.